Listed below are T cell receptor beta chains from one sample, sequenced in a study of shared clonotypes between healthy human individuals. Clones were read by immunoSEQ multiplex PCR, and TCRdb kept only the in-frame ones, dropping some. The profile shows 1 million to 1.2 million clones, roughly 77% of them singletons. Sequenced: memory CD4+ T cells from PBMCs. These receptors came from a man aged 18 to 35 in good health. Some clones in this sample may be carry-over from other donors' samples. The CDR3 runs from the conserved cysteine through the conserved F or W. The D gene is left open where the match is weak. Expanded clones get a size class; other rows say once, few or many, or leave the size out.

d_call	v_call	clone_size	j_call	cdr3_aa	cdr3_nt
.	TRBV10-3	many	TRBJ1-1	CAISPRGTEAFF	TGTGCCATCAGCCCGAGGGGCACTGAAGCTTTCTTT
TRBD1	TRBV5-1	.	TRBJ2-7	CASSFAQGGEQYF	TGCGCCAGCAGCTTCGCACAGGGGGGCGAGCAGTACTTC
.	TRBV5-1	.	TRBJ2-3	CASSLGIRATDTQYF	TGCGCCAGCAGCCTTGGTATTCGGGCGACAGATACGCAGTATTTT
.	TRBV7-3	.	TRBJ2-5	CASSRHASETQYF	TGTGCCAGCAGCCGCCACGCCAGCGAGACCCAGTACTTC
TRBD1	TRBV2	.	TRBJ1-2	CASRGTGGFGYTF	TGTGCCAGCAGAGGGACAGGGGGATTCGGCTACACCTTC
.	TRBV2	few	TRBJ1-1	CASSYRVTNTEAFF	TGTGCCAGCAGCTACAGGGTTACGAACACTGAAGCTTTCTTT
.	TRBV28	.	TRBJ1-2	CASSPAGGPSYGYTF	TGTGCCAGCAGCCCAGCGGGGGGGCCAAGCTATGGCTACACCTTC
TRBD1	TRBV25-1	.	TRBJ2-7	CASRSRDRVYEQYF	TGTGCCAGCAGGAGCCGGGACAGGGTTTACGAGCAGTACTTC
TRBD1	TRBV19	.	TRBJ1-5	CASSRGTGSFNQPQHF	TGTGCCAGTAGTAGAGGGACAGGGAGCTTCAATCAGCCCCAGCATTTT
TRBD2	TRBV7-9	.	TRBJ2-2	CASRPQRGRTGELFF	TGTGCCAGCAGGCCCCAGCGCGGGAGGACCGGGGAGCTGTTTTTT
.	TRBV27	.	TRBJ2-6	CASSLRGLSGANVLTF	TGTGCCAGCAGTCTCCGGGGCCTCTCTGGGGCCAACGTCCTGACTTTC
TRBD2	TRBV28	.	TRBJ2-5	CASSLRSVTSGRETQYF	TGTGCCAGCAGTTTAAGGAGTGTCACTAGCGGGAGAGAGACCCAGTACTTC
TRBD2	TRBV4-1	.	TRBJ2-1	CASSRQTSGRAEEQFF	TGCGCCAGCAGCCGACAAACTAGCGGGAGGGCCGAGGAGCAGTTCTTC
.	TRBV5-1	.	TRBJ2-2	CASSSSSSQDTGELFF	TGCGCCAGCAGTTCCTCTAGCAGTCAGGATACCGGGGAGCTGTTTTTT
TRBD2	TRBV5-1	.	TRBJ2-7	CASSHGTSGIDEQYF	TGCGCCAGCAGCCATGGGACTAGCGGGATTGACGAGCAGTACTTC
TRBD2	TRBV7-3	.	TRBJ2-1	CASSLKGLASNEQFF	TGTGCCAGCAGCTTAAAGGGACTAGCATCCAATGAGCAGTTCTTC
.	TRBV27	.	TRBJ1-5	CASRGQFSNQPQHF	TGTGCCAGCAGGGGGCAGTTTAGCAATCAGCCCCAGCATTTT
TRBD2	TRBV5-1	.	TRBJ2-7	CASSWGTSGKVYEQYF	TGCGCCAGCAGCTGGGGGACTAGCGGGAAAGTCTACGAGCAGTACTTC
.	TRBV5-5	.	TRBJ1-2	CASSLAGDRDYGYTF	TGTGCCAGCAGCTTGGCCGGGGATCGGGACTATGGCTACACCTTC
.	TRBV9	.	TRBJ2-2	CASSVRSNTGELFF	TGTGCCAGCAGCGTAAGAAGTAACACCGGGGAGCTGTTTTTT
.	TRBV7-3	.	TRBJ1-1	CASRWSRDTEAFF	TGTGCCAGCAGATGGAGCAGGGACACTGAAGCTTTCTTT
.	TRBV7-2	once	TRBJ1-2	CASSLALRSPYGYTF	TGTGCCAGCAGCTTAGCGCTCCGAAGTCCGTATGGCTACACCTTC
.	TRBV7-2	.	TRBJ2-5	CASSPFGEYQETQYF	TGTGCCAGCAGCCCATTCGGGGAATACCAAGAGACCCAGTACTTC
.	TRBV30	.	TRBJ2-3	CAWSVSRVDTQYF	TGTGCCTGGAGTGTAAGTCGGGTTGATACGCAGTATTTT
TRBD1	TRBV5-1	.	TRBJ2-1	CASSVTGGSNEQFF	TGCGCCAGCAGCGTGACAGGGGGATCAAATGAGCAGTTCTTC
.	TRBV7-9	.	TRBJ1-1	CASSFRATEAFF	TGTGCCAGCAGCTTTCGGGCCACTGAAGCTTTCTTT